A single sample gave rise to the 30 T cell receptor beta chains below, sequenced in a study of shared clonotypes between healthy human individuals. The repertoire was sequenced with immunoSEQ multiplex PCR; TCRdb's copy has only in-frame clones and lacks some. This sample has about 1 million clones, with 70% to 80% found just once. Material for sequencing was memory CD4+ T cells sorted from blood. Subset described: CD45RA-negative fraction. All receptors come from a man between 18 and 29 years old in good health.

The chain employs TRBV6-6 and TRBJ2-7; perhaps TRBD1 as D (6 bases). The germline V and J ends were trimmed by 6 bases and 0 bases, with 12 bases remaining between them. In germline, CDR1 is MNHNY, CDR2 SVGAGI (reference sequence). This CDR3 spans 14 amino acids. In DNA, the CDR3 is TGTGCCAGCAGCACCGGGACACTCTCCTACGAGCAGTACTTC. Its translation: CASSTGTLSYEQYF.

This clone has only a few counts. This chain links TRBV5-5 with TRBJ1-4; 7 nucleotides agree with TRBD1. This CDR3 has 14 residues. The V segment lost 4 bases and the J segment 10 bases; nucleotides outside the gene matches: 10. The V gene's germline CDR1 is SGHKS and CDR2 YYEKEE (reference sequence). CDR3: CASSPGQTHAKLFF. The CDR3 DNA sequence: TGTGCCAGCAGCCCGGGACAGACACACGCAAAACTGTTTTTT.

The genes are TRBV5-4 and TRBJ2-3; tentatively, D is TRBD1 or TRBD2 (6 bases each). Looked up from germline, CDR1 is SGHNT and CDR2 is YYREEE (reference sequence). The CDR3 runs 15 residues. V was trimmed by 3 bases and J by 0 bases, leaving 11 bases between them. CDR3 loop: CASSWGADSTDTQYF. The DNA of the CDR3 is TGTGCCAGCAGCTGGGGGGCGGATAGCACAGATACGCAGTATTTT.

V usage is TRBV9 and J usage is TRBJ2-2; 8 bases map to TRBD2. V shed 4 bases, J shed 4 bases, and the junction held 6 bases outside the gene matches. Germline loops: CDR1 SGDLS, CDR2 YYNGEE. This CDR3 has 15 amino acids. DNA of the CDR3: TGTGCCAGCAGCTCGGGGGGGCCGGGCACCGGGGAGCTGTTTTTT. This gives the protein CASSSGGPGTGELFF.

The table lists this clone with a few counts. J is TRBJ1-1 and V is TRBV5-5; possible D gene TRBD1, 5 bases. V lost 6 bases and J 2 bases, leaving 17 bases between the germline ends. The CDR3 has 15 residues. Looked up from germline, CDR1 is SGHKS and CDR2 is YYEKEE (reference sequence). Here the CDR3 reads CASTARQGVNTEAFF. In nucleotides, the CDR3 is TGTGCCAGCACCGCAAGGCAGGGCGTTAACACTGAAGCTTTCTTT.

The rearrangement links TRBV7-2 to TRBJ2-1, with a tentative D call TRBD2 (5 bases). The CDR3 covers 16 residues. Per the germline V gene, CDR1 is SGHTA and CDR2 is FQGNSA. Trimming removed 0 bases from V and 6 bases from J, with 15 bases in between. The CDR3 sequence: CASSLASGIGGNEQFF. DNA of the CDR3: TGTGCCAGCAGCTTAGCGAGTGGGATCGGAGGCAATGAGCAGTTCTTC.

The sample holds one count of this clone. The gene calls are TRBV30 and TRBJ1-2; no reliable D call. Deletions cut 0 bases from V and 4 bases from J, with 12 bases between. CDR1 is GTSNPN and CDR2 is SVGIG in the germline V gene (reference sequence). This CDR3 comprises 14 residues. The CDR3 nucleotides are TGTGCCTGGAGTGTTCTTGGGAGCGGCTATGGCTACACCTTC. Its translation is CAWSVLGSGYGYTF.

The chain uses TRBV10-2 and TRBJ2-2, with 8 bases aligning to TRBD1. This CDR3 has 15 residues. V was pared by 5 bases and J by 8 bases, with 10 bases of the junction left unmatched. CDR1 and CDR2 from the germline V gene are WSHSY and SAAADI. CDR3 protein: CASSRTGGSAGELFF. CDR3 DNA sequence: TGCGCCAGCAGTAGAACAGGGGGAAGTGCAGGGGAGCTGTTTTTT.

The V and J genes are TRBV6-5 and TRBJ1-6; TRBD1 matches at 9 bases. The CDR3 loop spans 14 amino acids. Germline loops: CDR1 MNHEY, CDR2 SVGAGI. V gave up 9 bases and J gave up 5 bases; unmatched junction bases: 5. The CDR3 DNA is TGTGCCAGTCGACAGGGGGGAAATAATTCACCCCTCCACTTT. Its protein product is CASRQGGNNSPLHF.

This chain connects TRBV28 to TRBJ1-2; possible D gene TRBD1, 5 bases. Germline V gene data show CDR1 as MDHEN and CDR2 as SYDVKM. Trimming stripped 2 bases from V and 8 bases from J, with 15 bases between. CDR3 size: 14 residues. The CDR3 reads CASSLPNAGTGYTF. The CDR3, as DNA: TGTGCCAGCAGTTTACCTAACGCGGGGACCGGCTACACCTTC.

The gene calls are TRBV18 and TRBJ1-5, with 8 bases lining up with TRBD1. V lost 3 bases and J lost 6; bases outside the gene matches: 10. Germline V gene sequence: CDR1 KGHSH, CDR2 LQKENI. There are 16 residues in the CDR3. The CDR3 nucleotides are TGTGCCAGCTCACCGCGGGAGGCAGGGGGCATTCAGCCCCAGCATTTT. It codes for CASSPREAGGIQPQHF.

The CDR3, as DNA: TGTGCCAGCAGCCAATCTCTAGCGGTTGGTGAGCAGTTCTTC. This sequence encodes CASSQSLAVGEQFF. The chain recombines TRBV14 with TRBJ2-1; 7 bases match TRBD2. Germline assignment: CDR1 SGHDN and CDR2 FVKESK. The CDR3 sequence is 14 residues long. The V segment lost 2 bases and the J segment 9 bases; nucleotides outside the gene matches: 7.

CDR3 region: CASSLTGRETQYF. The DNA of the CDR3 is TGTGCCAGCAGCCTGACAGGGAGGGAGACCCAGTACTTC. The J gene is TRBJ2-5, the V gene TRBV5-6; maybe TRBD1 (7 bases). The CDR3 spans 13 residues. V lost 4 bases and J lost 5, with 12 bases in between. Germline CDR1 SGHDT, CDR2 YYEEEE.

This chain links TRBV19 with TRBJ2-1, with D perhaps TRBD1 (6 bases). This CDR3 region has 14 residues. Germline CDR1 reads LNHDA; CDR2 reads SQIVND (reference sequence). The V and J ends lost 1 base and 6 bases respectively, with 10 bases between them. This CDR3 reads CASSIGDIGNEQFF. The CDR3 coding sequence is TGTGCCAGTAGTATAGGGGACATAGGCAATGAGCAGTTCTTC. Supplemented by reference TRBV19 and TRBJ2-1, the full variable domain reads DGGITQSPKYLFRKEGQNVTLSCEQNLNHDAMYWYRQDPGQGLRLIYYSQIVNDFQKGDIAEGYSVSREKKESFPLTVTSAQKNPTAFYLCASSIGDIGNEQFFGPGTRLTVL.

The rearrangement joins TRBV30 to TRBJ2-1; 14 bases match TRBD2. Unmatched junction bases numbered 5, after V lost 3 bases and J lost 7 bases. Germline CDR1 is GTSNPN and CDR2 is SVGIG (reference sequence). The length of the CDR3 is 15 residues. The CDR3: CAWRGLAGEVNEQFF. The CDR3 coding sequence is TGTGCCTGGAGGGGACTAGCGGGGGAGGTAAATGAGCAGTTCTTC.

This clone was seen more than once but under ten times. The rearrangement links TRBV5-4 to TRBJ1-6; the D is unclear. The CDR3 loop spans 13 amino acids. V was pared by 4 bases and J by 8 bases, with 10 bases between. In germline, CDR1 is SGHNT, CDR2 YYREEE (reference sequence). This chain's CDR3 is CASSPVVDSPLHF. Here the CDR3 DNA reads TGTGCCAGCAGCCCCGTAGTTGATTCACCCCTCCACTTT.

The rearrangement uses TRBV7-9 and TRBJ2-3, with a tentative D call TRBD1 (5 bases). CDR3 size: 13 residues. Germline loops: CDR1 SEHNR, CDR2 FQNEAQ (reference sequence). Trimming left V 5 bases short and J 8 bases short, with 14 bases between. The CDR3 region is CASSPATQGTQYF. The CDR3 nucleotides are TGTGCCAGCAGCCCCGCGACCCAGGGTACGCAGTATTTT.

In DNA form, the CDR3 reads TGTGCCACCAGCAGAGATCGTTTAACGGACTTTGAGCAGTTCTTC. Residues: CATSRDRLTDFEQFF. The chain recombines TRBV15 with TRBJ2-1; D is perhaps TRBD2 (5 bases). The CDR3 contains 15 residues. Trimming removed 0 bases at V and 9 bases at J, with 15 bases between. Germline CDR1 is LNHNV and CDR2 is YYDKDF (reference sequence).

This rearrangement joins TRBV6-1 to TRBJ1-1; D is perhaps TRBD1 (5 bases). The CDR3 is 16 amino acids. Per germline, CDR1 MNHNS and CDR2 SASEGT. Trimming took 3 bases from V and 3 from J, leaving 17 bases between them. The CDR3 sequence is CASSEQAGSGYTEAFF. In DNA form, the CDR3 reads TGTGCCAGCAGTGAGCAAGCAGGGAGCGGTTACACTGAAGCTTTCTTT.

The chain joins TRBV7-8 to TRBJ1-3, with D possibly being TRBD1 (5 bases). V lost 5 bases to trimming and J lost 0 bases, with 11 bases between them. CDR1 is SGHVS and CDR2 is FQNEAQ in the germline V gene. The CDR3 length is 15 residues. The CDR3 protein is CASSDRGHSGNTIYF. The CDR3 DNA reads TGTGCCAGCAGCGACCGGGGCCACTCTGGAAACACCATATATTTT.

The CDR3 here is CASSPDGTGQETQYF. CDR3 in DNA: TGTGCCAGCAGCCCAGACGGGACAGGCCAAGAGACCCAGTACTTC. The genes are TRBV7-9 and TRBJ2-5; 8 nucleotides agree with TRBD1. With 5 bases clipped from V and 1 base from J, the junction kept 6 bases outside the gene matches. This CDR3 is built from 15 residues. Germline V gene data show CDR1 as SEHNR and CDR2 as FQNEAQ (reference sequence).

This chain connects TRBV6-1 to TRBJ2-7; D is perhaps TRBD2 (8 bases). CDR3 length: 16 residues. Deletions cut 2 bases from V and 6 bases from J, with 20 bases between. CDR1 MNHNS and CDR2 SASEGT come from the germline V gene. The CDR3 sequence is CASSERGGGRPGEQYF. The CDR3 region has the DNA TGTGCCAGCAGTGAAAGAGGGGGCGGGAGGCCCGGCGAGCAGTACTTC.

The V gene is TRBV10-3, the J gene TRBJ2-1; 8 nucleotides agree with TRBD2. CDR1 ENHRY and CDR2 SYGVKD come from the germline V gene. CDR3 length: 13 amino acids. V shed 11 bases, J shed 8 bases, and the junction held 11 bases outside the gene matches. In DNA, the CDR3 is TGTGCCGCCAACGGGGGGGCAGGGGATGAGCAGTTCTTC. Amino acids: CAANGGAGDEQFF.

This chain joins TRBV7-2 and TRBJ1-1, with D unclear. The germline V and J ends were trimmed by 4 bases and 0 bases, with 15 bases remaining between them. Germline V gene sequence: CDR1 SGHTA, CDR2 FQGNSA. This CDR3 is 16 amino acids long. CDR3 DNA sequence: TGTGCCAGCAGCTACGGAGTCCCCCGAATGAACACTGAAGCTTTCTTT. It is translated as CASSYGVPRMNTEAFF.

This clone was counted between two and nine times. The rearrangement links TRBV5-1 to TRBJ2-7; 7 bases are shared with TRBD1. The length of the CDR3 is 15 residues. V lost 4 bases, J lost 1 base, and 8 bases stayed unmatched. The germline CDR1 and CDR2 sequences are SGHRS and YFSETQ. The CDR3 nucleotides read TGCGCCAGCAGCGCACGACAGGGTGAGTCCTACGAGCAGTACTTC. Protein: CASSARQGESYEQYF.

Only a few counts were recorded for this clone. J is TRBJ1-6 and V is TRBV5-1; D perhaps matches TRBD1 (6 bases). The germline gives CDR1 SGHRS, CDR2 YFSETQ. Trimming cost V 4 bases and J 6 bases, with 14 bases left between them. The CDR3 sequence is 15 residues long. CDR3 sequence (DNA): TGCGCCAGCAGCCCCGCAGGGGTGGGTAATTCACCCCTCCACTTT. This translates into CASSPAGVGNSPLHF.

This clone was seen ten or more times. The chain links TRBV12-2 to TRBJ2-7; TRBD2, the D gene given by the table, was not confirmed from the DNA. TRBV12-2 is assigned pseudogene status. The CDR3 has 16 amino acids. The DNA of the CDR3 is TGTGCAAGTCGCTTAGGGACTAGTAGAAGCCCCTACGAGCAGTACTTC. It codes for CASRLGTSRSPYEQYF.

The rearrangement uses TRBV5-5 and TRBJ2-7, with a weak D call TRBD1 (5 bases). The germline V gene encodes CDR1 SGHKS and CDR2 YYEKEE (reference sequence). Trimming stripped 4 bases from V and 5 bases from J, with 13 bases between. The CDR3 is 13 residues long. The CDR3 sequence is CASSPRQGNEQYF. The CDR3 coding sequence is TGTGCCAGCAGCCCGCGGCAGGGTAACGAGCAGTACTTC.

This clone appeared a few times. This rearrangement joins TRBV6-5 to TRBJ1-1, with 9 bases identical to TRBD1. Losses at the gene ends were 5 bases for V and 6 bases for J; bases not matched to a gene: 7. Germline V gene lookup returns CDR1 MNHEY and CDR2 SVGAGI. The CDR3 loop spans 14 amino acids. The CDR3 loop is CASSIQGAGSEAFF. The CDR3 region has the DNA TGTGCCAGCAGTATACAGGGGGCAGGTTCTGAAGCTTTCTTT.

This clone was counted at least ten times. The rearrangement joins TRBV7-2 to TRBJ2-6, with unresolved D. The CDR3 is 14 residues long. Trimming left V 1 base short and J 2 bases short, with 3 bases between. Germline V gene sequence: CDR1 SGHTA, CDR2 FQGNSA. Here the CDR3 reads CASSLGTGANVLTF. The CDR3 DNA is TGTGCCAGCAGCTTAGGCACTGGGGCCAACGTCCTGACTTTC. Full variable domain (remainder filled in from reference TRBV7-2 and TRBJ2-6): GAGVSQSPSNKVTEKGKDVELRCDPISGHTALYWYRQSLGQGLEFLIYFQGNSAPDKSGLPSDRFSAERTGGSVSTLTIQRTQQEDSAVYLCASSLGTGANVLTFGAGSRLTVL.